Shown below are 7 T cell receptor beta chains from a single sample sequenced in a study of shared clonotypes between healthy human individuals. Repertoires were generated with immunoSEQ multiplex PCR, while TCRdb's copy carries only in-frame clones and drops some. This sample has under 1,100,000 clones; around four fifths occur once, and the top ten carry 1.4%. Sequencing input: memory CD4+ T cells sorted from blood. Subset: CD45RA-negative fraction. The source of these receptors is a man aged 18 to 29 in good health.

The V gene is TRBV6-6, the J gene TRBJ2-7, with 10 nucleotides matching TRBD1. Germline-derived CDR1 and CDR2 are MNHNY and SVGAGI (reference sequence). The CDR3 is 16 residues long. The ends lost 6 bases at V and 6 bases at J; junction bases unmatched: 14. CDR3 sequence (DNA): TGTGCCAGCAGATCCGGGACAGGGGTCCAGAGGGGCGAGCAGTACTTC. This translates into CASRSGTGVQRGEQYF.

The CDR3 region is CASRPQGALNNEQFF. CDR3 coding DNA: TGTGCCAGCAGACCACAGGGGGCTTTGAACAATGAGCAGTTCTTC. This chain joins TRBV28 and TRBJ2-1, with 9 bases matching TRBD1. V shed 6 bases and J 5 bases; nucleotides not matched to a gene: 8. CDR3 size: 15 residues. Germline lookup yields CDR1 MDHEN and CDR2 SYDVKM.

The chain employs TRBV19 and TRBJ1-4; D possibly corresponds to TRBD1 (6 bases). Germline-derived CDR1 and CDR2 are LNHDA and SQIVND (reference sequence). The CDR3 length is 16 residues. Trimming stripped 3 bases from V and 3 bases from J, with 14 bases between. CDR3 sequence: CASSIGQGWPNEKLFF. As DNA, the CDR3 is TGTGCCAGTAGTATTGGGCAGGGGTGGCCTAATGAAAAACTGTTTTTT.

The sample holds a few counts of this clone. The gene calls are TRBV7-9 and TRBJ1-1, with D perhaps TRBD1 (6 bases). Germline CDR1 reads SEHNR; CDR2 reads FQNEAQ (reference sequence). The CDR3 consists of 12 residues. Trimming shortened V by 7 bases and J by 5 bases, and 11 bases separated the two germline ends. In DNA form, the CDR3 reads TGTGCCAGCACCCCAGGGGATACTGAAGCTTTCTTT. This encodes CASTPGDTEAFF.

This rearrangement joins TRBV5-8 to TRBJ2-1; possible D gene TRBD2, 6 bases. The CDR3 loop spans 17 amino acids. V was shortened by 2 bases and J by 3 bases, with 18 bases between the two germline ends. CDR1 is SGHTS and CDR2 is YDEGEE in the germline V gene. CDR3 sequence: CASSFKPGEEIYNEQFF. The DNA of the CDR3 is TGTGCCAGCAGCTTTAAACCGGGGGAAGAGATCTACAATGAGCAGTTCTTC.

The V call is TRBV5-1, the J call TRBJ2-3, with 9 bases aligning to TRBD2. This CDR3 has 16 amino acids. Per the germline V gene, CDR1 is SGHRS and CDR2 is YFSETQ. With 1 base clipped from V and 6 bases from J, the junction kept 9 bases outside the gene matches. The CDR3 DNA reads as TGCGCCAGCAGCTTGCAAGGTAGCGGGAGTTACGATACGCAGTATTTT. This codes for CASSLQGSGSYDTQYF.

The chain employs TRBV6-1 and TRBJ2-1; D may be TRBD1 or TRBD2 (6 bases each). The CDR3 is 15 residues long. CDR1 MNHNS and CDR2 SASEGT come from the germline V gene. Trimming left V 5 bases short and J 5 bases short, with 16 bases between. The CDR3 nucleotides read TGTGCCAGCAGTAGGGGGGACTTCGGACACAATGAGCAGTTCTTC. Translation gives CASSRGDFGHNEQFF.